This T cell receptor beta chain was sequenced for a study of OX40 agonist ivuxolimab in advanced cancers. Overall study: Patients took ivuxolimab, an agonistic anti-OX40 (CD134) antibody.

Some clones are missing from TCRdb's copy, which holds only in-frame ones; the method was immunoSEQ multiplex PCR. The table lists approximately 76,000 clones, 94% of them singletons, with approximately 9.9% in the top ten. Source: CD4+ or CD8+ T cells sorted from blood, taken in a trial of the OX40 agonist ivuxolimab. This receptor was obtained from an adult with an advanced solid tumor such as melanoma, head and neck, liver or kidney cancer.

CDR3 nucleotides: TGTGCCAGCCGCGATGGACTAGCGGGAGTTAGCGGGGAGCTGTTTTTT. Protein: CASRDGLAGVSGELFF. The V call is TRBV4-2, the J call TRBJ2-2, with 13 positions matching TRBD2. Germline V lookup: CDR1 LGHNA, CDR2 YNFKEQ. The CDR3 covers 16 residues. With V trimmed by 8 bases and J by 7 bases, 10 bases remained unmatched.